This TCR beta chain emerged from a study of blood T cells in healthy people across ages. Study results and caveats: Significant beta diversity loss was already apparent by age approximately 38, declining roughly linearly.

With respect to this clonotype: Its antigen remains unknown.

A J-beta primer mix and a sample-barcoded 5' primer were used in a second PCR of about 6 to 12 cycles. Tags on each cDNA molecule came from a template-switch adaptor with 12 random nucleotides. Per-sample output comprised a minimum of 2.5 million paired-end reads containing CDR3. TCRdb analysed the 5' RACE reads with MiXCR anew, one entry per CDR3 protein. Among about 640,000 distinct CDR3 sequences listed, under 65% were seen once. This TCR was recovered from a man between 60 and 70 years old in good health. The sample taken for sequencing was blood.

CDR3 amino acids: CASSQGSGVEETQYF. Here the CDR3 DNA reads TGCGCCAGCAGCCAAGGTAGCGGGGTTGAGGAGACCCAGTACTTC. This chain connects TRBV4-1 to TRBJ2-5; 8 bases fit TRBD2. V trimming: 1 base; J trimming: 5 bases; junction bases outside the gene matches: 6. Germline values: CDR1 MGHRA, CDR2 YSYEKL. The CDR3 is 15 amino acids.